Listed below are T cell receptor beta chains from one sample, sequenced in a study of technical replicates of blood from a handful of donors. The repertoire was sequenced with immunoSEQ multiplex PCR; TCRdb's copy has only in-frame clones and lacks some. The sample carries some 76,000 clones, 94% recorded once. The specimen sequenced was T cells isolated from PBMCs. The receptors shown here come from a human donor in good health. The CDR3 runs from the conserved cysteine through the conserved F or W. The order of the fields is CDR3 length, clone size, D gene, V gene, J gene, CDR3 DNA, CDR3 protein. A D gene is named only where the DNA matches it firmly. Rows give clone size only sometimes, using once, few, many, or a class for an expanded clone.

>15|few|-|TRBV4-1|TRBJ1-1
TGCGCCAGCAGCCAAGAAAGGGAGTTTCGCACTGAAGCTTTCTTT
CASSQEREFRTEAFF
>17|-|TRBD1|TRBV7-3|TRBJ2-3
TGTGCCAGCAGCTTAAGCCCTTTAGGGACAGGGACAGATACGCAGTATTTT
CASSLSPLGTGTDTQYF
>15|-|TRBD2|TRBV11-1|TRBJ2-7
TGTGCCAGCAGCTTACGACTAGCGGGAATCGGCGAGCAGTACTTC
CASSLRLAGIGEQYF
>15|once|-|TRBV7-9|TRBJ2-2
TGTGCCAGCAGCTACCTAAGACAGGTTCCCGGGGAGCTGTTTTTT
CASSYLRQVPGELFF
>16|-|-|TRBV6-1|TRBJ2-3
TGTGCCAGCAGTGGCCGGGACTGGTATCAGGCAGATACGCAGTATTTT
CASSGRDWYQADTQYF
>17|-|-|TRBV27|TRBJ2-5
TGTGCCAGCAGTTTATTAACCCCGACGGGAGCCCAAGAGACCCAGTACTTC
CASSLLTPTGAQETQYF
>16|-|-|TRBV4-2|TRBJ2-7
TGTGCCAGCAGCCAAGAACTAGCTGATAACTCCTACGAGCAGTACTTC
CASSQELADNSYEQYF
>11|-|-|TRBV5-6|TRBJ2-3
TGTGCCAGCAGCTTTGCGGATACGCAGTATTTT
CASSFADTQYF
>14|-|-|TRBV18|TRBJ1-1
TGTGCCAGCTCAGGGGCAACTGTGAACACTGAAGCTTTCTTT
CASSGATVNTEAFF
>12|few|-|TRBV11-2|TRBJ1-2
TGTGCCAGCAGCTTTTCAGGGTTGGGCTACACCTTC
CASSFSGLGYTF
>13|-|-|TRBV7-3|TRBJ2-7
TGTGCCAGCAGCGCAGGGTGGGAAAACGAGCAGTACTTC
CASSAGWENEQYF
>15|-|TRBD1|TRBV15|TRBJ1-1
TGTGCCACCAGCCCCCGCCTGGGACAGGGCACTGAAGCTTTCTTT
CATSPRLGQGTEAFF
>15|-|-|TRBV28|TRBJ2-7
TGTGCCAGCAGTTTATCTTGGCAGGGAGGACACGAGCAGTACTTC
CASSLSWQGGHEQYF
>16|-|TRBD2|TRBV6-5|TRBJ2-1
TGTGCCAGCAGTTTTGTCGGGACTAGCGGGAGCTTTGAGCAGTTCTTC
CASSFVGTSGSFEQFF
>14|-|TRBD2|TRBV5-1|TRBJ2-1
TGCGCCAGCAGCTTGAGCGGGATCTACAATGAGCAGTTCTTC
CASSLSGIYNEQFF
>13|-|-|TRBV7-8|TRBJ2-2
TGTGCCAGCAGCTGGGGAGGCACCGGGGAGCTGTTTTTT
CASSWGGTGELFF
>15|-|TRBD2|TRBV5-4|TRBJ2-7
TGTGCCACCACGTCTTTAGGAAGCGGGGTTTACGAGCAGTACTTC
CATTSLGSGVYEQYF
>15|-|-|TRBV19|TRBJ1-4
TGTGCCAGTAGTACGGGAGGGCAGGGTAATGAAAAACTGTTTTTT
CASSTGGQGNEKLFF
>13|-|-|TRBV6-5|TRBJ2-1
TGTGCCAGCGCGTGGGGGGAGGACAATGAGCAGTTCTTC
CASAWGEDNEQFF
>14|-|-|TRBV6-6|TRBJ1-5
TGTGCCAGCAGTTATGACAGGTCCCCCCAGCCCCAGCATTTT
CASSYDRSPQPQHF
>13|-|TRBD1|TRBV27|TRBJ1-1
TGTGCCAGCACTGCTAAAGGACAGGGGGAAGCTTTCTTT
CASTAKGQGEAFF
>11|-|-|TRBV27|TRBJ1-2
TGTGCCAGCAGCTCAGGGTATGGCTACACCTTC
CASSSGYGYTF
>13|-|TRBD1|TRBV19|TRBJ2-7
TGTGCCAGTAGTGGGACAGGCTCCTACGAGCAGTACTTC
CASSGTGSYEQYF
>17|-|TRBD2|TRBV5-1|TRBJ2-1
TGCGCCAGCAGCTCTCAGGGAGCGGGAGGGAATTACAATGAGCAGTTCTTC
CASSSQGAGGNYNEQFF
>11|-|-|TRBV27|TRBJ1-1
TGTGCCAGCAGTTTAGGGAGGGAAGCTTTCTTT
CASSLGREAFF
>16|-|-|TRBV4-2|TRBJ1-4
TGTGCCAGCAGCCAAGCCCCCCGGCCAACCGGGGAAAAACTGTTTTTT
CASSQAPRPTGEKLFF
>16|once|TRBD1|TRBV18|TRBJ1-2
TGTGCCAGCTCACCACCGGGACAGGGTTGGTACTATGGCTACACCTTC
CASSPPGQGWYYGYTF
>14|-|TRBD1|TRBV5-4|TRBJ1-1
TGTGCCAGCAGGGCCTGGGGACAGGGATCGGAAGCTTTCTTT
CASRAWGQGSEAFF
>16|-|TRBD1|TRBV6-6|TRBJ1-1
TGTGCCAGCAGTTACTTAGGGGGCATACGGGACACTGAAGCTTTCTTT
CASSYLGGIRDTEAFF
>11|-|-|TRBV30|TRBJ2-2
TGTGCCTGGGGTAGTACCGGGGAGCTGTTTTTT
CAWGSTGELFF
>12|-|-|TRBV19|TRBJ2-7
TGTGCCAGTAGTGACCGAGGGTCCGAGCAGTACTTC
CASSDRGSEQYF
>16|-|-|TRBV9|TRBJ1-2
TGTGCCAGCAGCGTAGATCGATTGACAGCTAACTATGGCTACACCTTC
CASSVDRLTANYGYTF
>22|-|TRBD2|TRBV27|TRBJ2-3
TGTGCCAGCAGTTTACGACTAGCGGGAGGACCCTACGGGACATACAGCACAGATACGCAGTATTTT
CASSLRLAGGPYGTYSTDTQYF
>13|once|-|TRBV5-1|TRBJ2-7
TGCGCCAGCAGCCTAGACGGGACCTACGAGCAGTACTTC
CASSLDGTYEQYF
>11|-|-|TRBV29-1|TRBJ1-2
TGCAGCGTTGTGGGGGGAGGAAGCTACACCTTC
CSVVGGGSYTF
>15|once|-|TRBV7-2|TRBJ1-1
TGTGCCAGCAGCTTCGGGAGATCCCTGAACACTGAAGCTTTCTTT
CASSFGRSLNTEAFF
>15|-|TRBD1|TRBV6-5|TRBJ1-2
TGTGCCAGCGCTTTTTTACAGGGGGACATCTATGGCTACACCTTC
CASAFLQGDIYGYTF
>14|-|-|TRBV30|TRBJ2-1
TGTGCCTGGAGTGTTGGGCGGGTGTACAATGAGCAGTTCTTC
CAWSVGRVYNEQFF
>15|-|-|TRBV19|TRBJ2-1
TGTGCCAGTAGTATAGGACCCGGGAGTGCTCATGAGCAGTTCTTC
CASSIGPGSAHEQFF
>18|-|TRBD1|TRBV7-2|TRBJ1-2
TGTGCCAGCAGCTTAATACGAGGCGGACAGGGGCCAGGTTCGGGCTACACCTTC
CASSLIRGGQGPGSGYTF
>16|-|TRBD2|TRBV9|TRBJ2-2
TGTGCCAGCAGCTTTAGAGCGGGAGGCGGAACCGGGGAGCTGTTTTTT
CASSFRAGGGTGELFF
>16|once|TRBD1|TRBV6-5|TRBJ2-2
TGTGCCAGCAGTTATACCCAGGGGGCGAACACCGGGGAGCTGTTTTTT
CASSYTQGANTGELFF
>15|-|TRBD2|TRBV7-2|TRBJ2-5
TGTGCCAGCAGCTTGGGGGGGGGAGGGCAAGAGACCCAGTACTTC
CASSLGGGGQETQYF
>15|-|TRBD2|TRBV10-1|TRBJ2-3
TGCGCCAGCAGTGAGACCCGGACTAGCGCAGATACGCAGTATTTT
CASSETRTSADTQYF